What follows are 29 T cell receptor beta chains derived from one specimen sequenced in a study of blood T cell repertoires in COVID-19. Profiled with immunoSEQ multiplex PCR; TCRdb holds only in-frame clones, not every one. The repertoire consists of 300,000 or so clones, with about 89% occurring once and the leading ten covering about 2.2%. The specimen was peripheral blood. These TCRs come from a woman in her 30s with COVID-19, enrolled during active disease.

This clone was seen once. The rearrangement uses TRBV4-1 and TRBJ2-5; 8 bases agree with TRBD2. This CDR3 is built from 16 residues. Germline V CDR1 and CDR2: MGHRA, YSYEKL. Trimming removed 8 bases from V and 0 bases from J; junction bases left unmatched: 11. CDR3 in DNA: TGCGCCAGCGCCCCTCTACCGGGAGGGTACCAAGAGACCCAGTACTTC. This translates into CASAPLPGGYQETQYF.

This chain links TRBV10-1 with TRBJ2-7; D may be TRBD1 (6 bases). V was trimmed by 5 bases and J by 1 base, leaving 12 bases between them. This CDR3 region has 14 residues. The germline V gene encodes CDR1 WNHNN and CDR2 SYGVQD (reference sequence). The CDR3 nucleotides read TGCGCCAGCAGTTCAGGACAGAGATCCTACGAGCAGTACTTC. Translated, it gives CASSSGQRSYEQYF.

This clone showed up just once. The chain links TRBV5-4 to TRBJ1-4, with TRBD1 matching over 8 bases. Germline CDR1 and CDR2: SGHNT and YYREEE (reference sequence). The CDR3 loop spans 17 amino acids. J lost 1 base, V lost 0 bases, and 5 bases had no gene match. The CDR3 spells CASSLGKTGGTNEKLFF. In DNA, the CDR3 is TGTGCCAGCAGCTTGGGGAAAACAGGGGGAACTAATGAAAAACTGTTTTTT.

V is TRBV18 and J is TRBJ2-3; D possibly corresponds to TRBD1 (6 bases). CDR1 is KGHSH and CDR2 is LQKENI in the germline V gene. V was shortened by 3 bases and J by 5 bases, with 15 bases between the two germline ends. The CDR3 runs to 15 residues. The chain's CDR3 is CASSPRDILVDTQYF. The CDR3 bases are TGTGCCAGCTCACCCCGGGACATCCTCGTAGATACGCAGTATTTT.

The V call is TRBV2, the J call TRBJ2-7; 10 bases match TRBD1. The CDR3 has 12 residues. Germline CDR1 and CDR2: SNHLY and FYNNEI. Losses at the gene ends were 5 bases for V and 7 bases for J; bases not matched to a gene: 2. The DNA of the CDR3 is TGTGCCAGCAGTCGGGACAGGGGAGAGCAGTACTTC. Its translation: CASSRDRGEQYF.

The chain joins TRBV18 to TRBJ1-2; 8 bases are a match to TRBD1. This CDR3 has 14 amino acids. CDR1 and CDR2 (germline): KGHSH, LQKENI. Trimming cost V 0 bases and J 4 bases; bases outside gene matches: 1. CDR3 DNA: TGTGCCAGCTCACCACCGGGACAGGCCTATGGCTACACCTTC. Residues: CASSPPGQAYGYTF.

This clone has a single count. CDR3 nucleotide sequence: TGTGCCAGTCACAGGGGTAGCAATCAGCCCCAGCATTTT. Amino acids: CASHRGSNQPQHF. This chain uses TRBV19 with TRBJ1-5, with TRBD1 matching over 7 bases. This CDR3 region has 13 residues. Trimming removed 8 bases from V and 0 bases from J; junction bases left unmatched: 1. Per the germline V gene, CDR1 is LNHDA and CDR2 is SQIVND (reference sequence).

The CDR3 reads CSASLRRPLNTEAFF. The CDR3 nucleotides are TGCAGTGCTAGTCTCAGGAGGCCGCTGAACACTGAAGCTTTCTTT. The rearrangement uses TRBV20-1 and TRBJ1-1; no reliable D call. The CDR3 runs 15 residues. Germline loops: CDR1 DFQATT, CDR2 SNEGSKA (reference sequence). V was pared by 3 bases and J by 0 bases, with 14 bases between.

The V and J genes are TRBV30 and TRBJ1-3; D is unresolved. Trimming left V 5 bases short and J 3 bases short, with 8 bases between. Germline CDR1 GTSNPN, CDR2 SVGIG (reference sequence). This CDR3 contains 12 residues. CDR3 residues: CAWEASGNTIYF. The CDR3 DNA sequence: TGTGCCTGGGAAGCTAGTGGAAACACCATATATTTT.

V is TRBV18 and J is TRBJ1-3, with D uncertain. Germline loops: CDR1 KGHSH, CDR2 LQKENI. The CDR3 consists of 17 residues. Trimming took 4 bases from V and 0 from J, leaving 16 bases between them. The CDR3, as DNA: TGTGCCAGCTCACTCTCGGTCCTCCTCGACTCTGGAAACACCATATATTTT. Translation: CASSLSVLLDSGNTIYF.

The rearrangement uses TRBV15 and TRBJ1-5, with D hard to call. Germline-derived CDR1 and CDR2 are LNHNV and YYDKDF (reference sequence). This CDR3 is built from 15 residues. Trimming shortened V by 0 bases and J by 7 bases, and 13 bases separated the two germline ends. The CDR3 spells CATSRDNRRGQPQHF. CDR3 coding DNA: TGTGCCACCAGCAGAGATAATCGGAGAGGACAGCCCCAGCATTTT.

The chain recombines TRBV28 with TRBJ1-1; D is undetermined. The CDR3 runs 13 residues. Per germline, CDR1 MDHEN and CDR2 SYDVKM. Trimming left V 6 bases short and J 6 bases short, with 14 bases between. This CDR3 is CASSSSGFPEAFF. CDR3 in DNA: TGTGCCAGCAGCTCCAGCGGGTTCCCTGAAGCTTTCTTT.

The chain carries TRBV4-2 and TRBJ2-7; D call uncertain. Looked up from germline, CDR1 is LGHNA and CDR2 is YNFKEQ. There are 14 residues in the CDR3. V lost 0 bases to trimming and J lost 4 bases, with 10 bases between them. CDR3 in amino acids: CASSQDWSEYEQYF. Here the CDR3 DNA reads TGTGCCAGCAGCCAAGATTGGAGCGAGTACGAGCAGTACTTC.

The rearrangement joins TRBV7-2 to TRBJ1-1; TRBD1 might be the D (5 bases). The CDR3 runs to 14 residues. The germline V gene has CDR1 SGHTA and CDR2 FQGNSA. The V and J ends lost 3 bases and 2 bases respectively, with 10 bases between them. The CDR3 reads CASSFSGTNTEAFF. CDR3 nucleotide sequence: TGTGCCAGCAGCTTCTCCGGGACTAACACTGAAGCTTTCTTT.

This clone was counted a few times. An end of the junction differs from the germline gene, which may be a read error. The chain couples TRBV6-5 to TRBJ2-7, with a tentative D call TRBD1 (6 bases). The CDR3 sequence is 12 residues long. CDR1 is MNHEY, CDR2 SVGAGI, per germline. For the CDR3, the DNA is TGTGCCAGCAGAGATGGACAGTTAGAATGTCACTTC. As protein: CASRDGQLECHF.

The chain joins TRBV2 to TRBJ1-2, with D possibly being TRBD1 (5 bases). The V gene lost 2 bases and the J gene lost 4 bases, with 14 bases spanning the gap. This CDR3 is built from 15 residues. Per the germline V gene, CDR1 is SNHLY and CDR2 is FYNNEI. The CDR3 sequence: CASSEIGPTAYGYTF. The CDR3 nucleotides read TGTGCCAGCAGTGAAATTGGTCCGACAGCCTATGGCTACACCTTC.

This clone was counted once. The chain links TRBV19 to TRBJ2-1; 13 positions match TRBD2. The CDR3 sequence is 22 residues long. The V gene's germline CDR1 is LNHDA and CDR2 SQIVND (reference sequence). The V segment lost 1 base and the J segment 3 bases; nucleotides outside the gene matches: 18. DNA for the CDR3: TGTGCCAGTAGTATAGGGTCCGCACTAGCGGGAGGGCCATGGGGGTTCTACAATGAGCAGTTCTTC. This gives the protein CASSIGSALAGGPWGFYNEQFF.

The V gene is TRBV3-1 (or the pseudogene TRBV3-2), the J gene TRBJ2-2; perhaps TRBD1 as D (7 bases). Germline V CDR1 and CDR2: LGHDT, YNNKEL (reference sequence). V lost 0 bases and J lost 6, with 8 bases in between. The length of the CDR3 is 14 residues. CDR3 amino acids: CASSQDRGAGELFF. The CDR3 coding sequence is TGTGCCAGCAGCCAAGACAGGGGGGCCGGGGAGCTGTTTTTT.

The chain recombines TRBV2 with TRBJ2-1, with 9 bases lining up with TRBD2. Per germline, CDR1 SNHLY and CDR2 FYNNEI. CDR3 length: 14 amino acids. The junction had 16 bases not matched to a gene; V was cut back by 9 bases and J by 13 bases. CDR3 nucleotide sequence: TGTGCCAGTCGGGTGCTAGCGGGATTGTCGGAACAGTTCTTC. Translation: CASRVLAGLSEQFF.

This chain uses TRBV7-9 with TRBJ1-1; no definite D call. CDR3 size: 15 residues. V lost 1 base to trimming and J lost 8 bases, with 17 bases between them. Germline CDR1 and CDR2: SEHNR and FQNEAQ (reference sequence). This chain's CDR3 is CASSLVMSGEVEAFF. CDR3 nucleotide sequence: TGTGCCAGCAGCTTAGTGATGTCGGGAGAGGTGGAAGCTTTCTTT.

This chain connects TRBV5-1 to TRBJ1-2, with a possible D match to TRBD1 (5 bases). CDR3 length: 15 residues. V was shortened by 5 bases and J by 4 bases, with 18 bases between the two germline ends. Germline CDR1 and CDR2: SGHRS and YFSETQ. The CDR3 loop is CASSPGTDAGYGYTF. CDR3 DNA: TGCGCCAGCAGTCCCGGGACTGACGCTGGCTATGGCTACACCTTC.

The chain employs TRBV6-2 or TRBV6-3 and TRBJ2-7, with D unclear. V was pared by 2 bases and J by 3 bases, with 5 bases between. The CDR3 has 12 residues. The germline V gene encodes CDR1 MNHEY and CDR2 SVGEGT. The DNA of the CDR3 is TGTGCCAGCAGTTACACTCTCTACGAGCAGTACTTC. As protein: CASSYTLYEQYF.

The chain uses TRBV19 and TRBJ2-7, with 7 bases matching TRBD2. Germline V gene lookup returns CDR1 LNHDA and CDR2 SQIVND (reference sequence). CDR3 length: 16 amino acids. J lost 1 base, V lost 2 bases, and 8 bases had no gene match. The CDR3, as DNA: TGTGCCAGTAGTATAACGGGAGGAACCGAATCCTACGAGCAGTACTTC. Translating it yields CASSITGGTESYEQYF. Looking up the rest from reference TRBV19 and TRBJ2-7 gives the full variable domain: DGGITQSPKYLFRKEGQNVTLSCEQNLNHDAMYWYRQDPGQGLRLIYYSQIVNDFQKGDIAEGYSVSREKKESFPLTVTSAQKNPTAFYLCASSITGGTESYEQYFGPGTRLTVT.

The V and J genes are TRBV5-6 and TRBJ1-4; D perhaps matches TRBD1 (5 bases). Trimming took 5 bases from V and 4 from J, leaving 12 bases between them. The CDR3 is 14 residues long. The germline gives CDR1 SGHDT, CDR2 YYEEEE. CDR3 bases: TGTGCCAGCAGGAATAGGGGTATTAATGAAAAACTGTTTTTT. Translating gives CASRNRGINEKLFF.

The rearrangement links TRBV10-3 to TRBJ1-2; 7 nucleotides match TRBD1. J gave up 5 bases and V 2 bases, and 5 bases lay outside the gene matches. Germline-derived CDR1 and CDR2 are ENHRY and SYGVKD. CDR3 length: 14 residues. The CDR3 loop is CAISERQGFYGYTF. CDR3 in DNA: TGTGCCATCAGTGAGCGACAGGGATTTTATGGCTACACCTTC.

The J gene is TRBJ1-1, the V gene TRBV19; 8 positions match TRBD1. The CDR3 length is 16 residues. J was trimmed by 5 bases and V by 3 bases; bases with no gene match: 11. Per germline, CDR1 LNHDA and CDR2 SQIVND (reference sequence). The CDR3 DNA sequence: TGTGCCAGTAGTATTTCCCGCCCAGGACAGGGAACTGAAGCTTTCTTT. This codes for CASSISRPGQGTEAFF.

The V gene is TRBV11-2, the J gene TRBJ1-4; TRBD1 matches at 9 bases. Germline V gives CDR1 SGHAT, CDR2 FQNNGV. The junction had 4 bases not matched to a gene; V was cut back by 1 base and J by 7 bases. The CDR3 has 15 residues. Here the CDR3 reads CASSLGGQGREKLFF. The DNA for the CDR3 is TGTGCCAGCAGCTTAGGGGGACAGGGTCGTGAAAAACTGTTTTTT.

This clone was found once. As DNA, the CDR3 is TGTGCCAGCAGTTTCCAGGGGTATAGCAATCAGCCCCAGCATTTT. Translating gives CASSFQGYSNQPQHF. The chain links TRBV6-5 to TRBJ1-5; TRBD1 might be the D (6 bases). This CDR3 comprises 15 residues. Looked up from germline, CDR1 is MNHEY and CDR2 is SVGAGI. The ends were cut back, 4 bases at V and 0 bases at J, with 10 bases in the middle.

CDR3 in amino acids: CATRERTGEETQYF. CDR3 sequence (DNA): TGCGCCACCAGGGAAAGGACGGGGGAAGAGACCCAGTACTTC. The chain links TRBV5-1 to TRBJ2-5; tentative D call: TRBD2 (6 bases). V lost 9 bases to trimming and J lost 3 bases, with 18 bases between them. The CDR3 totals 14 residues. In germline, CDR1 is SGHRS, CDR2 YFSETQ.